The 12 T cell receptor beta chains presented below share a single source sample, sequenced in a study of shared clonotypes between healthy human individuals. The table came from immunoSEQ multiplex PCR; TCRdb's copy has only in-frame clones and leaves some out. Among about 2,500,000 clones listed, around 94% were seen once. The sample consisted of naive CD4+ T cells sorted from blood. Subset: CD45RA+ positively selected. The receptors were gathered from a man between 18 and 35 years old in good health.

The chain uses TRBV2 and TRBJ1-1; tentatively, D is TRBD1 (5 bases). The V gene lost 4 bases and the J gene lost 5 bases, with 14 bases spanning the gap. CDR1 SNHLY and CDR2 FYNNEI come from the germline V gene. CDR3 length: 14 amino acids. The chain's CDR3 is CASSVLGLGTEAFF. CDR3 nucleotide sequence: TGTGCCAGCAGTGTGTTGGGGCTGGGGACTGAAGCTTTCTTT.

The CDR3 bases are TGCAGCGTTGTTGGGGCCAACGTCCTGACTTTC. Amino acid sequence: CSVVGANVLTF. The genes are TRBV29-1 and TRBJ2-6; D call uncertain. V lost 4 bases and J lost 3, with 1 base in between. The CDR3 has 11 residues. The germline CDR1 and CDR2 sequences are SQVTM and ANQGSEA.

The gene calls are TRBV6-1 and TRBJ1-2; D is ambiguous. Trimming left V 3 bases short and J 6 bases short, with 11 bases between. This CDR3 has 13 amino acids. CDR1 and CDR2 (germline): MNHNS, SASEGT. The DNA for the CDR3 is TGTGCCAGCAGTGACGCACGGATAGATGGCTACACCTTC. Its protein product is CASSDARIDGYTF.

The rearrangement links TRBV2 to TRBJ2-4; D is possibly TRBD1 (8 bases). Trimming stripped 8 bases from V and 0 bases from J, with 23 bases between. Per germline, CDR1 SNHLY and CDR2 FYNNEI. The CDR3 is 18 residues long. CDR3 region: CASALQGGDFLAKNIQYF. CDR3 sequence (DNA): TGTGCCAGCGCACTACAGGGGGGGGATTTTCTAGCCAAAAACATTCAGTACTTC.

This chain connects TRBV11-2 to TRBJ1-4, with a weak D call TRBD1 (5 bases). The CDR3 is made up of 14 amino acids. CDR1 SGHAT and CDR2 FQNNGV come from the germline V gene. V lost 4 bases and J 8 bases, leaving 14 bases between the germline ends. The CDR3 spells CASSSIPGLEKLFF. In DNA form, the CDR3 reads TGTGCCAGCAGCTCAATTCCGGGACTGGAAAAACTGTTTTTT.

This clone has only one observation. The V and J genes are TRBV9 and TRBJ2-3; 7 nucleotides line up with TRBD2. Germline assignment: CDR1 SGDLS and CDR2 YYNGEE. The trim removed 0 bases at V and 0 bases at J, leaving 7 bases unmatched. This CDR3 has 17 amino acids. CDR3 in DNA: TGTGCCAGCAGCGTAGGCCCTGGCGGGGGAAGCACAGATACGCAGTATTTT. This translates into CASSVGPGGGSTDTQYF.

The chain carries TRBV12-5 and TRBJ2-2, with D uncertain. The CDR3 runs to 14 residues. Trimming left V 6 bases short and J 8 bases short, with 16 bases between. Germline V gene lookup returns CDR1 LGHNT and CDR2 FRNRAP. CDR3: CASGPGTPPGELFF. The CDR3 DNA reads TGTGCTAGTGGGCCCGGCACCCCCCCGGGGGAGCTGTTTTTT.

A few counts support this clone. The chain recombines TRBV6-5 with TRBJ1-1, with a weak D call TRBD1 (5 bases). The CDR3 is made up of 13 amino acids. Trimming cost V 8 bases and J 0 bases, with 10 bases left between them. Germline CDR1 MNHEY, CDR2 SVGAGI. The CDR3 reads CASHRILNTEAFF. CDR3 coding DNA: TGTGCCAGCCACAGGATTTTGAACACTGAAGCTTTCTTT.

The genes are TRBV9 and TRBJ2-7; 7 nucleotides match TRBD2. V shed 3 bases and J 0 bases; nucleotides not matched to a gene: 6. CDR1 and CDR2 from the germline V gene are SGDLS and YYNGEE. The CDR3 has 15 residues. The CDR3 nucleotides read TGTGCCAGCAGCGCCGGACTAGGGAGCTCCTACGAGCAGTACTTC. As protein: CASSAGLGSSYEQYF.

This sequence joins TRBV6-1 and TRBJ2-5, with a possible D match to TRBD1 (6 bases). Germline CDR1 reads MNHNS; CDR2 reads SASEGT. This CDR3 contains 14 residues. Trimming left V 7 bases short and J 1 base short, with 13 bases between. CDR3 protein: CASTSGQSQETQYF. Here the CDR3 DNA reads TGTGCCAGCACCTCTGGACAGTCCCAAGAGACCCAGTACTTC.

The chain combines TRBV25-1 with TRBJ1-4; D is possibly TRBD1 (5 bases). This CDR3 region has 15 residues. The V end lost 3 bases, the J end lost 5 bases, and 13 bases lay between the germline ends. Germline V CDR1 and CDR2: MGHDK, SYGVNS. In nucleotides, the CDR3 is TGTGCCAGCAGTGACCCCGGGACGGGAAATGAAAAACTGTTTTTT. Encoded protein: CASSDPGTGNEKLFF. The variable domain in full, completed from reference TRBV25-1 and TRBJ1-4, reads EADIYQTPRYLVIGTGKKITLECSQTMGHDKMYWYQQDPGMELHLIHYSYGVNSTEKGDLSSESTVSRIRTEHFPLTLESARPSHTSQYLCASSDPGTGNEKLFFGSGTQLSVL.

This chain links TRBV6-5 with TRBJ2-7, with D tentatively TRBD1 or TRBD2 (5 bases each). This CDR3 is built from 15 residues. The germline V and J ends were trimmed by 5 bases and 5 bases, with 19 bases remaining between them. Looked up from germline, CDR1 is MNHEY and CDR2 is SVGAGI. In nucleotides, the CDR3 is TGTGCCAGCAGTAGCCAGGGACGGATTGCGGACGAGCAGTACTTC. It codes for CASSSQGRIADEQYF.